This TCR beta chain was recorded in a study of T-cell memory formation after mild COVID-19. Background on the study: Clusters of TCRs were largely donor specific. Study-wide results and limits: Day 15 to 85 contracting clones showed balanced CD4/CD8; later expanders leaned CD4+. Several responding clones turned up in pre-infection memory, indicating that cross-reactive memory may have taken part.

MiXCR was run by TCRdb on the 5' RACE reads, yielding one entry per CDR3 protein. The table has 500,000 to 550,000 distinct CDR3 sequences, roughly 22% seen once. This clonotype was seen a handful of times. Its antigen is not known. CDR1 and CDR2 (germline): SGHRS, YFSETQ. V was clipped by 3 bases and J by 8 bases, with 24 bases between them. The CDR3 contains 17 residues. The sample was PBMCs or a T cell subset sorted from them (not recorded which). This rearrangement joins TRBV5-1 to TRBJ2-1, with TRBD2 as a possible D gene (7 bases). This receptor was taken from an adult woman who had mild COVID-19 (a few samples of this study predate the infection). Cell type and time point are not known. This CDR3 is CASSWGAWTSSLDEQFF. CDR3 sequence (DNA): TGCGCCAGCAGCTGGGGGGCCTGGACTAGTAGTTTAGATGAGCAGTTCTTC. Full variable domain (remainder filled in from reference TRBV5-1 and TRBJ2-1): KAGVTQTPRYLIKTRGQQVTLSCSPISGHRSVSWYQQTPGQGLQFLFEYFSETQRNKGNFPGRFSGRQFSNSRSEMNVSTLELGDSALYLCASSWGAWTSSLDEQFFGPGTRLTVL.